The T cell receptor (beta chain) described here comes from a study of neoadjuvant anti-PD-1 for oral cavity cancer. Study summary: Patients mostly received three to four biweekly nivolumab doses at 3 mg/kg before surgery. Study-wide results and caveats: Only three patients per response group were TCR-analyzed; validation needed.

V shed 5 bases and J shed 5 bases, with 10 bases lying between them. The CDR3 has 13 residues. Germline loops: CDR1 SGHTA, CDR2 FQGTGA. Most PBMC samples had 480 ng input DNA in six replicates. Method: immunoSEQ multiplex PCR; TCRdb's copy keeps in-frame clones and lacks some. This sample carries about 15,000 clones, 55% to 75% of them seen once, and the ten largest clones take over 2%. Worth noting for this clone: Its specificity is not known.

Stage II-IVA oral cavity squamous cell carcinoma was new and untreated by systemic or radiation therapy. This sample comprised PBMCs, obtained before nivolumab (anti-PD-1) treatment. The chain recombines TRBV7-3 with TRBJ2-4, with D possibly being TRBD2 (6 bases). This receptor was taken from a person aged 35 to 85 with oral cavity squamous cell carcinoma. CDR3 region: CASSLGTQNIQYF. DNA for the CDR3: TGTGCCAGCAGCCTTGGGACTCAAAACATTCAGTACTTC.